A single sample gave rise to the 28 T cell receptor beta chains below, sequenced in a study of cytomegalovirus exposure and HLA in healthy donors. 60 Vbeta and 13 Jbeta primers were used in PCR. Sequencing was performed with immunoSEQ multiplex PCR; in TCRdb, only in-frame clones are kept and a portion is missing. The repertoire holds about 43,000 clones, about 60% seen once, with about 12% in the top ten. The sequenced material came from PBMCs. The receptors shown here come from a man between 60 and 75 years old in good health and CMV-seropositive.

The chain has TRBV28 and TRBJ1-1; TRBD1 is a possible D gene (6 bases). The CDR3 totals 11 residues. Germline-derived CDR1 and CDR2 are MDHEN and SYDVKM. V lost 6 bases and J lost 8, with 10 bases in between. In DNA form, the CDR3 reads TGTGCCAGCAGAAGCGACAGGGAAGCTTTCTTT. Residues: CASRSDREAFF.

This chain links TRBV29-1 with TRBJ1-2, with D possibly matching TRBD1 (6 bases). Germline-derived CDR1 and CDR2 are SQVTM and ANQGSEA. This CDR3 spans 15 amino acids. V was cut by 4 bases and J by 2 bases, with 17 bases left in between. The CDR3 sequence: CSVVGRGAQNYGYTF. The CDR3 DNA reads as TGCAGCGTTGTAGGGCGGGGGGCGCAAAACTATGGCTACACCTTC.

The rearrangement links TRBV5-4 to TRBJ2-2, with TRBD1 matching over 9 bases. The germline V gene has CDR1 SGHNT and CDR2 YYREEE (reference sequence). V was pared by 4 bases and J by 0 bases, with 4 bases of the junction left unmatched. This CDR3 region has 16 residues. Here the CDR3 reads CASSLGQGTNTGELFF. The CDR3 coding sequence is TGTGCCAGCAGCCTGGGACAGGGTACGAACACCGGGGAGCTGTTTTTT.

The V and J genes are TRBV4-1 and TRBJ2-3; 16 bases line up with TRBD2. Germline CDR1 MGHRA, CDR2 YSYEKL. The CDR3 covers 18 residues. After removal of 4 bases from V and 5 bases from J, the junction contained 9 bases not matched to a gene. The CDR3 DNA reads TGCGCCAGCAGCCCTCGGGGGACTAGCGGGAGGGTTCGAGATACGCAGTATTTT. It encodes CASSPRGTSGRVRDTQYF.

CDR3 sequence: CASSGRDRDEQYF. The CDR3 DNA follows: TGTGCCAGTAGTGGCCGGGACAGGGACGAGCAGTACTTC. The gene calls are TRBV19 and TRBJ2-7; 9 nucleotides agree with TRBD1. CDR3 length: 13 amino acids. Germline assignment: CDR1 LNHDA and CDR2 SQIVND (reference sequence). The V segment lost 5 bases and the J segment 5 bases; nucleotides outside the gene matches: 4.

The chain employs TRBV4-3 and TRBJ1-1; tentative D call: TRBD1 (5 bases). This CDR3 region has 13 residues. Germline CDR1 and CDR2: LGHNA and YSLEER. Deletions cut 0 bases from V and 10 bases from J, with 12 bases between. The CDR3 here is CASSQEGVGGAFF. DNA for the CDR3: TGCGCCAGCAGCCAAGAGGGGGTCGGGGGAGCTTTCTTT.

J is TRBJ2-1 and V is TRBV25-1; TRBD1 might be the D (6 bases). The CDR3 spans 15 residues. V lost 3 bases, J lost 9 bases, and 18 bases lay in between. Germline CDR1 is MGHDK and CDR2 is SYGVNS. The DNA of the CDR3 is TGTGCCAGCAGTGACCCCCGGACAGAGGGTTTTGAGCAGTTCTTC. This codes for CASSDPRTEGFEQFF.

The rearrangement uses TRBV5-8 and TRBJ2-1, with 11 bases that match TRBD2. The germline V gene encodes CDR1 SGHTS and CDR2 YDEGEE. This CDR3 has 16 amino acids. J gave up 4 bases and V 5 bases, and 8 bases lay outside the gene matches. The CDR3 reads CASRSSTSGTYNEQFF. CDR3 sequence (DNA): TGTGCCAGCAGATCGTCGACTAGCGGGACATACAATGAGCAGTTCTTC.

The chain employs TRBV28 and TRBJ2-3, with 9 bases fitting TRBD1. This CDR3 spans 15 amino acids. Germline lookup yields CDR1 MDHEN and CDR2 SYDVKM. The V gene end was trimmed by 6 bases and the J gene end by 5 bases; junction bases not matched to a gene: 9. CDR3 in amino acids: CASSLSQGAGDTQYF. The DNA for the CDR3 is TGTGCCAGCAGCCTTTCACAGGGGGCGGGAGATACGCAGTATTTT.

V gene TRBV29-1 combines with J gene TRBJ2-3; 7 positions match TRBD2. The CDR3 runs to 13 residues. The V and J ends lost 6 bases and 3 bases, in that order; junction bases with no gene match: 6. Germline-derived CDR1 and CDR2 are SQVTM and ANQGSEA. The DNA of the CDR3 is TGCAGCGTCCTACTCGGGGGGACAGATACGCAGTATTTT. This encodes CSVLLGGTDTQYF.

This clone has only a few counts. J is TRBJ2-1 and V is TRBV12-5; no reliable D call. In germline, CDR1 is LGHNT, CDR2 FRNRAP. Trimming took off 5 bases at V and 8 bases at J, with 10 bases between the two ends. This CDR3 spans 12 amino acids. The CDR3 loop reads CASGPRIDEQFF. In nucleotides, the CDR3 is TGTGCTAGTGGTCCCAGGATTGATGAGCAGTTCTTC.

J is TRBJ2-6 and V is TRBV25-1; TRBD1 agrees at 9 bases. Trimming removed 4 bases from V and 2 bases from J; junction bases left unmatched: 9. CDR1 and CDR2 (germline): MGHDK, SYGVNS. This CDR3 is built from 18 residues. CDR3 protein: CASSGPGQGSPGANVLTF. The CDR3 nucleotides read TGTGCCAGCAGTGGGCCGGGACAGGGTTCCCCTGGGGCCAACGTCCTGACTTTC.

The rearrangement joins TRBV2 to TRBJ2-5; the match to TRBD1 covers 9 bases. The closer fit of TRBJ2-7 to the DNA end suggests the J call may be wrong. CDR1 and CDR2 from the germline V gene are SNHLY and FYNNEI. The CDR3 extends over 13 amino acids. The CDR3 spells CASRDRVNYEQYF. CDR3 DNA: TGTGCCAGCCGGGACAGGGTTAACTACGAGCAGTACTTC.

The chain employs TRBV5-1 and TRBJ2-6; D gene unclear. The CDR3 is 15 residues long. V lost 1 base and J 2 bases, leaving 7 bases between the germline ends. The germline V gene has CDR1 SGHRS and CDR2 YFSETQ. The CDR3 reads CASSLIGPGANVLTF. Here the CDR3 DNA reads TGCGCCAGCAGCTTGATTGGGCCTGGGGCCAACGTCCTGACTTTC.

The chain links TRBV28 to TRBJ2-4, with TRBD1 matching over 7 bases. The germline V gene has CDR1 MDHEN and CDR2 SYDVKM. Trimming took 5 bases from V and 6 from J; bases not matched to a gene: 7. The CDR3 extends over 14 amino acids. The DNA of the CDR3 is TGTGCCAGCAGTCCTGACAGGGAAAGAAACATTCAGTACTTC. The encoded protein is CASSPDRERNIQYF.

This sequence joins TRBV7-6 and TRBJ2-1; tentatively, D is TRBD2 (5 bases). The CDR3 contains 15 residues. CDR1 and CDR2 (germline): SGHVS, FNYEAQ. V lost 5 bases, J lost 2 bases, and 13 bases lay in between. CDR3 loop: CASSRTQPPYNEQFF. The CDR3 DNA sequence: TGTGCCAGCAGCAGGACTCAACCGCCCTACAATGAGCAGTTCTTC.

The rearrangement links TRBV6-1 to TRBJ1-2; 7 nucleotides line up with TRBD1. The V segment lost 2 bases and the J segment 8 bases; nucleotides outside the gene matches: 14. The CDR3 contains 16 residues. Germline assignment: CDR1 MNHNS and CDR2 SASEGT. The CDR3 sequence: CASSESSTGTWSGYTF. CDR3 nucleotides: TGTGCCAGCAGTGAATCCTCGACAGGGACATGGTCAGGCTACACCTTC.

The chain employs TRBV4-1 and TRBJ2-7; no definite D call. CDR1 and CDR2 from the germline V gene are MGHRA and YSYEKL. The CDR3 loop spans 15 amino acids. Trimming removed 0 bases at V and 0 bases at J, with 9 bases between. CDR3 in amino acids: CASSQDTPGSYEQYF. The CDR3 coding sequence is TGCGCCAGCAGCCAAGATACCCCAGGCTCCTACGAGCAGTACTTC.

This chain links TRBV28 with TRBJ2-7; TRBD1 aligns across 9 bases. This CDR3 spans 15 amino acids. With V trimmed by 3 bases and J by 3 bases, 6 bases remained unmatched. Germline CDR1 and CDR2: MDHEN and SYDVKM. CDR3 DNA: TGTGCCAGCAGTTTTGGGGGGACAGGGTTCTACGAGCAGTACTTC. Protein: CASSFGGTGFYEQYF.

This chain connects TRBV6-1 to TRBJ2-1; 10 positions match TRBD2. The V and J ends lost 1 base and 8 bases, in that order; junction bases with no gene match: 5. CDR1 is MNHNS and CDR2 is SASEGT in the germline V gene. CDR3 length equals 15 residues. The CDR3 is CASSEGASGSYEQFF. CDR3 DNA: TGTGCCAGCAGTGAAGGGGCTAGCGGGAGTTATGAGCAGTTCTTC.

The chain uses TRBV6-4 and TRBJ2-1; possible D gene TRBD2, 6 bases. Germline V gene sequence: CDR1 MRHNA, CDR2 SNTAGT. This CDR3 has 16 amino acids. Trimming cost V 4 bases and J 0 bases, with 13 bases left between them. The CDR3 sequence is CASSAEGLNSYNEQFF. The CDR3 coding sequence is TGTGCCAGCAGTGCGGAGGGATTAAACTCCTACAATGAGCAGTTCTTC.

The J gene is TRBJ2-1, the V gene TRBV27, with 10 bases lining up with TRBD1. Germline values: CDR1 MNHEY, CDR2 SMNVEV (reference sequence). V was clipped by 6 bases and J by 9 bases; unmatched bases: 11. The CDR3 loop spans 15 amino acids. In DNA form, the CDR3 reads TGTGCCAGCAGCCCCGACAGGGGGCATCTCTTTGAGCAGTTCTTC. Its protein product is CASSPDRGHLFEQFF.

The chain carries TRBV7-8 and TRBJ2-1; D gene unclear. The CDR3 is made up of 16 amino acids. CDR1 and CDR2 from the germline V gene are SGHVS and FQNEAQ. Trimming took off 1 base at V and 0 bases at J, with 10 bases between the two ends. The DNA for the CDR3 is TGTGCCAGCAGCTTAGGACAACTCAGCTCCTACAATGAGCAGTTCTTC. Its translation is CASSLGQLSSYNEQFF.

This clone was seen a single time. The chain couples TRBV7-8 to TRBJ1-4; tentatively, D is TRBD1 (6 bases). The length of the CDR3 is 15 residues. Germline values: CDR1 SGHVS, CDR2 FQNEAQ. The V end lost 1 base, the J end lost 6 bases, and 12 bases lay between the germline ends. This chain's CDR3 is CASSLGPGAYEKLFF. The CDR3 DNA reads as TGTGCCAGCAGCTTAGGGCCAGGGGCCTATGAAAAACTGTTTTTT.

J is TRBJ2-3 and V is TRBV7-2, with 7 bases aligning to TRBD1. Per the germline V gene, CDR1 is SGHTA and CDR2 is FQGNSA. CDR3 length equals 13 residues. V trimming: 5 bases; J trimming: 5 bases; junction bases outside the gene matches: 4. The CDR3 DNA reads as TGTGCCAGCAGCACAGGGGTCAAAGATACGCAGTATTTT. Its translation is CASSTGVKDTQYF.

The chain links TRBV6-5 to TRBJ2-7; perhaps TRBD1 as D (6 bases). The length of the CDR3 is 14 residues. V gave up 5 bases and J gave up 2 bases, with 13 bases separating them. The germline V gene has CDR1 MNHEY and CDR2 SVGAGI. The CDR3 coding sequence is TGTGCCAGCAGTGCCAAACAGGGCCCCTACGAGCAGTACTTC. This codes for CASSAKQGPYEQYF.

The V call is TRBV19, the J call TRBJ2-1; tentatively, D is TRBD2 (6 bases). Trimming removed 6 bases at V and 5 bases at J, with 17 bases between. The CDR3 is 15 residues long. CDR1 and CDR2 (germline): LNHDA, SQIVND (reference sequence). The CDR3 loop is CASSSGGKGNNEQFF. Written as DNA, the CDR3 is TGTGCCAGTAGCAGTGGGGGGAAAGGCAACAATGAGCAGTTCTTC.

The chain employs TRBV7-2 and TRBJ2-3; no reliable D call. This CDR3 has 13 amino acids. Trimming took 5 bases from V and 2 from J, leaving 8 bases between them. CDR1 SGHTA and CDR2 FQGNSA come from the germline V gene. In nucleotides, the CDR3 is TGTGCCAGCAGCAACGCGGCCACAGATACGCAGTATTTT. It codes for CASSNAATDTQYF.